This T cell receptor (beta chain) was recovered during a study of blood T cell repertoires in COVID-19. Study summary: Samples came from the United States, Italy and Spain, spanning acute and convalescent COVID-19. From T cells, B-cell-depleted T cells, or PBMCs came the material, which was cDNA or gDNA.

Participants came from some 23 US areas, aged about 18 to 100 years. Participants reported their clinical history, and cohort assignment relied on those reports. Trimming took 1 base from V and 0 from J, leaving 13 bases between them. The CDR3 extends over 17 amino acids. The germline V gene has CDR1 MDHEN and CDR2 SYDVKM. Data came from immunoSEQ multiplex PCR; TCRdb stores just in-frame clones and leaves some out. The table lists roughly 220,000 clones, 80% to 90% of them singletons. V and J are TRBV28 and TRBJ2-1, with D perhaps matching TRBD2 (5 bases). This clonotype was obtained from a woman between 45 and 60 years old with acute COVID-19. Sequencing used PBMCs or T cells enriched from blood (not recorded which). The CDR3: CASSLSVLGSSYNEQFF. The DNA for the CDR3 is TGTGCCAGCAGTTTATCGGTCTTGGGGAGCTCCTACAATGAGCAGTTCTTC. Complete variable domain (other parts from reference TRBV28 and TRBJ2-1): DVKVTQSSRYLVKRTGEKVFLECVQDMDHENMFWYRQDPGLGLRLIYFSYDVKMKEKGDIPEGYSVSREKKERFSLILESASTNQTSMYLCASSLSVLGSSYNEQFFGPGTRLTVL.